This record covers a single TCR beta chain. The data stem from a study of T cell changes during pregnancy in multiple sclerosis. The assay was immunoSEQ multiplex PCR, and TCRdb's table has in-frame clones only and misses some. This sample yields fewer than 110,000 clones, of which 92% are seen a single time; 0.93% belongs to the top ten. CDR3 length equals 18 residues. V lost 3 bases and J lost 4; bases outside the gene matches: 17. Germline V gene lookup returns CDR1 SNHLY and CDR2 FYNNEI. The sequencing used peripheral blood, collected after pregnancy. This receptor was taken from a female donor with multiple sclerosis, enrolled in a pregnancy study. V usage is TRBV2 and J usage is TRBJ2-5, with 7 bases fitting TRBD2. The DNA for the CDR3 is TGTGCCAGCAGTGATCCCTATTCAACTAGCGCGAGTCCAGAGACCCAGTACTTC. Its protein is CASSDPYSTSASPETQYF.